The following is a T cell receptor beta chain sequence with its context. What this receptor recognizes is not known. Per-base qualities were not stored, and no clone one base away is much larger. Instrument used: Illumina HiSeq 1500. In-frame beta chains were kept once TCRdb had trimmed the public reads at Q25 with fastp and called clones with MiXCR. When rows share a CDR3 protein, they turn into one entry using the most common DNA and genes. Here the sample has roughly 630,000 distinct CDR3 sequences; approximately 24% occur a single time. The top ten clones comprise around 7.6% of the sample. The CDR3, cysteine through phenylalanine, is 13 amino acids long. This entry keeps only the CDR3 DNA: 39 bases, framed from base 1. V and J lose 5 bases and 2 bases, and a span of 13 bases separates them. Sequences SQVTM (CDR1) and ANQGSEA (CDR2) are obtained from the germline V gene. The sample comes from a study of T cell repertoires in cytomegalovirus infection (dated by TCRdb to between 2018 and 2021). Looking at the study overall: Because public TCR beta signatures pointed to carriage of CMV infection together with the matching HLA type, the HLA type of each donor mattered for the analysis. Broad study findings and their caveats: In both this cohort and an independent cohort of some 380 donors, the cumulative frequency of public TCR beta family members distinguished carriers of CMV infection plus the relevant HLA type. The ex vivo response was dominated by HLA-C-restricted CMV-specific TCR beta clonotypes, which also provided the single most frequent clonotype in two of eight donors.

Here the chain combines TRBV29-1 and TRBJ2-7; possibly the D gene is TRBD1, per 6 matching bases. This receptor was identified in a human donor in good health (CMV status not recorded). Some clones in this sample may be carry-over from other donors' samples. Sequenced material: CD8+ T cells from PBMCs. CDR3 loop: CSVTRQATYEQYF. Read as DNA, the sequence is TGCAGCGTTACCCGACAGGCAACCTACGAGCAGTACTTC.